Shown below are 31 T cell receptor beta chains from a single sample sequenced in a study of blood T cell repertoires in COVID-19. Some clones are missing from TCRdb's copy, which holds only in-frame ones; the method was immunoSEQ multiplex PCR. The table has 120,000 to 150,000 clones, around four fifths seen once. The sample taken for sequencing was peripheral blood. The source of these receptors is a human donor in a cohort sampled during active COVID-19.

This sequence joins TRBV5-1 and TRBJ2-3; 10 bases match TRBD2. The V gene's germline CDR1 is SGHRS and CDR2 YFSETQ. V lost 3 bases and J lost 2; bases outside the gene matches: 6. CDR3 size: 16 residues. The CDR3 coding sequence is TGCGCCAGCAGCTCAGGGCTAGCGGGGGTCACAGATACGCAGTATTTT. This gives the protein CASSSGLAGVTDTQYF.

The chain couples TRBV2 to TRBJ2-5; D is possibly TRBD2 (6 bases). This CDR3 region has 15 residues. Germline V lookup: CDR1 SNHLY, CDR2 FYNNEI. Trimming pared 3 bases from V and 4 bases from J, leaving 15 bases between. The CDR3 sequence: CASSDGTGEAETQYF. CDR3 DNA sequence: TGTGCCAGCAGTGATGGAACGGGGGAGGCAGAGACCCAGTACTTC.

The chain uses TRBV6-5 and TRBJ2-1; D not certain. V lost 6 bases and J 7 bases, leaving 7 bases between the germline ends. CDR1 and CDR2 (germline): MNHEY, SVGAGI. This CDR3 comprises 11 residues. CDR3 region: CASSTPNEQFF. The CDR3 bases are TGTGCCAGCAGCACTCCGAATGAGCAGTTCTTC.

This clone was seen once. The chain links TRBV29-1 to TRBJ1-5; 8 bases align to TRBD1. The CDR3 length is 14 residues. CDR1 and CDR2 (germline): SQVTM, ANQGSEA. V shed 5 bases, J shed 2 bases, and the junction held 5 bases outside the gene matches. The CDR3 protein is CSVQSTGGNQPQHF. Written as DNA, the CDR3 is TGCAGCGTTCAATCGACAGGGGGCAATCAGCCCCAGCATTTT.

V and J are TRBV6-5 and TRBJ1-2; TRBD1 aligns across 7 bases. The germline V gene has CDR1 MNHEY and CDR2 SVGAGI. This CDR3 region has 14 residues. The ends lost 6 bases at V and 4 bases at J; junction bases unmatched: 8. The CDR3, as DNA: TGTGCCAGCAGGTCCACCGGGACAGCCTATGGCTACACCTTC. It translates to CASRSTGTAYGYTF.

The chain combines TRBV2 with TRBJ1-4, with 8 bases fitting TRBD1. The germline V gene encodes CDR1 SNHLY and CDR2 FYNNEI. This CDR3 has 17 residues. The junction had 9 bases not matched to a gene; V was cut back by 1 base and J by 5 bases. The CDR3 loop is CASSEGTGSMWNEKLFF. The DNA for the CDR3 is TGTGCCAGCAGTGAAGGGACAGGGAGCATGTGGAATGAAAAACTGTTTTTT.

CDR3 coding DNA: TGTGCCAGTAGTACGCGACAGGGCCGCTACGAGCAGTACTTC. Protein sequence: CASSTRQGRYEQYF. The gene calls are TRBV19 and TRBJ2-7; the match to TRBD1 covers 7 bases. Germline CDR1 and CDR2: LNHDA and SQIVND (reference sequence). The CDR3 is 14 amino acids. J lost 3 bases, V lost 4 bases, and 6 bases had no gene match.

The chain couples TRBV2 to TRBJ2-7; 7 bases match TRBD1. This CDR3 comprises 16 residues. Germline V gene sequence: CDR1 SNHLY, CDR2 FYNNEI. V was pared by 0 bases and J by 0 bases, with 5 bases of the junction left unmatched. The CDR3 sequence is CASSEAGDSSSYEQYF. The CDR3 bases are TGTGCCAGCAGTGAAGCAGGGGACAGCAGCTCCTACGAGCAGTACTTC.

This clone was detected only a few times. This sequence joins TRBV5-6 and TRBJ1-2; maybe TRBD1 (6 bases). Germline CDR1 SGHDT, CDR2 YYEEEE. V lost 3 bases and J 7 bases, leaving 19 bases between the germline ends. The CDR3 consists of 15 residues. The DNA of the CDR3 is TGTGCCAGCAGCTCGGGAGGCAGGGGTCTTTCTGGCTACACCTTC. Encoded protein: CASSSGGRGLSGYTF.

J is TRBJ2-1 and V is TRBV19; 9 bases map to TRBD1. V lost 4 bases to trimming and J lost 3 bases; unmatched junction nucleotides: 4. CDR1 and CDR2 from the germline V gene are LNHDA and SQIVND (reference sequence). The CDR3 loop spans 15 amino acids. This chain's CDR3 is CASSSRDRVYNEQFF. CDR3 DNA sequence: TGTGCCAGTAGTAGCCGGGACAGGGTCTACAATGAGCAGTTCTTC.

The chain combines TRBV9 with TRBJ1-2; 9 nucleotides align to TRBD1. CDR3 length: 15 residues. The J segment lost 3 bases and the V segment lost 4 bases, leaving 7 bases of the junction unmatched. Per the germline V gene, CDR1 is SGDLS and CDR2 is YYNGEE. The CDR3 DNA sequence: TGTGCCAGCAGCACCCCCCGGACAGGGGACTATGGCTACACCTTC. Its protein is CASSTPRTGDYGYTF. The entire variable domain, with the rest obtained from reference TRBV9 and TRBJ1-2, is as follows: DSGVTQTPKHLITATGQRVTLRCSPRSGDLSVYWYQQSLDQGLQFLIQYYNGEERAKGNILERFSAQQFPDLHSELNLSSLELGDSALYFCASSTPRTGDYGYTFGSGTRLTVV.

The rearrangement links TRBV5-4 to TRBJ2-3, with 8 bases matching TRBD2. Trimming at V came to 2 bases and at J to 1 base, leaving 3 bases not matched to a gene. This CDR3 region has 15 residues. The germline V gene has CDR1 SGHNT and CDR2 YYREEE (reference sequence). The CDR3 region is CASSFPGGGTDTQYF. CDR3 DNA: TGTGCCAGCAGCTTTCCCGGGGGGGGCACAGATACGCAGTATTTT.

This sequence joins TRBV28 and TRBJ2-1; 7 bases fit TRBD1. The CDR3 spans 16 residues. The germline gives CDR1 MDHEN, CDR2 SYDVKM. V gave up 3 bases and J gave up 2 bases; unmatched junction bases: 7. The CDR3 DNA reads as TGTGCCAGCAGTTTGGGGTACAGGGGAACCTACAATGAGCAGTTCTTC. Protein sequence: CASSLGYRGTYNEQFF.

V is TRBV30 and J is TRBJ2-7, with a tentative D call TRBD2 (6 bases). With 0 bases removed from V and 1 base from J, the gap between germline ends came to 16 bases. Germline assignment: CDR1 GTSNPN and CDR2 SVGIG (reference sequence). CDR3 length: 16 amino acids. The CDR3 nucleotides read TGTGCCTGGAGTGTAACCGGGGGATGGGAATCCTACGAGCAGTACTTC. Amino acid sequence: CAWSVTGGWESYEQYF.

This clone was recorded a few times. The rearrangement links TRBV12-3 or TRBV12-4 to TRBJ1-5; D uncertain. The CDR3 length is 13 residues. V lost 8 bases and J lost 5, with 13 bases in between. CDR3 nucleotides: TGTGCCAGCGGTACTCGAGGCGATCAGCCCCAGCATTTT. Protein product: CASGTRGDQPQHF.

The chain uses TRBV10-3 and TRBJ2-5, with D unclear. V gave up 0 bases and J gave up 1 base, with 6 bases separating them. The CDR3 contains 14 residues. The germline V gene encodes CDR1 ENHRY and CDR2 SYGVKD. DNA of the CDR3: TGTGCCATCAGTGAGTCGCGGCTCCAAGAGACCCAGTACTTC. The encoded protein is CAISESRLQETQYF.

The V gene is TRBV6-5, the J gene TRBJ2-1; 9 nucleotides match TRBD1. V lost 5 bases, J lost 5 bases, and 7 bases stayed unmatched. The CDR3 is 15 residues long. Germline-derived CDR1 and CDR2 are MNHEY and SVGAGI. The CDR3 DNA sequence: TGTGCCAGCAGTCCCGGGACAGGGATCCACAATGAGCAGTTCTTC. Its protein is CASSPGTGIHNEQFF.

The genes are TRBV5-1 and TRBJ1-2, with D unresolved. Germline V gene data show CDR1 as SGHRS and CDR2 as YFSETQ. This CDR3 contains 15 residues. V lost 4 bases and J 4 bases, leaving 17 bases between the germline ends. CDR3 sequence: CASSPRGTDTYGYTF. CDR3 DNA sequence: TGCGCCAGCAGCCCTCGGGGTACAGACACCTATGGCTACACCTTC.

This chain joins TRBV7-9 and TRBJ2-2; D uncertain. Germline V gene lookup returns CDR1 SEHNR and CDR2 FQNEAQ (reference sequence). This CDR3 is 16 amino acids long. Trimming stripped 5 bases from V and 4 bases from J, with 17 bases between. The CDR3 reads CASSKKTRLSTGELFF. CDR3 in DNA: TGTGCCAGCAGCAAAAAAACGCGACTCAGCACCGGGGAGCTGTTTTTT. The variable domain in full, completed from reference TRBV7-9 and TRBJ2-2, reads DTGVSQNPRHKITKRGQNVTFRCDPISEHNRLYWYRQTLGQGPEFLTYFQNEAQLEKSRLLSDRFSAERPKGSFSTLEIQRTEQGDSAMYLCASSKKTRLSTGELFFGEGSRLTVL.

The chain uses TRBV29-1 and TRBJ1-3; no reliable D call. The V gene lost 2 bases and the J gene lost 0 bases, with 5 bases spanning the gap. CDR3 length: 13 residues. Germline CDR1 SQVTM, CDR2 ANQGSEA. The CDR3 loop reads CSVEQNSGNTIYF. In nucleotides, the CDR3 is TGCAGCGTTGAACAGAACTCTGGAAACACCATATATTTT.

Here the CDR3 reads CASSVGSGRWETQYF. The DNA of the CDR3 is TGTGCCAGCAGCGTAGGTAGCGGGAGGTGGGAGACCCAGTACTTC. The genes are TRBV9 and TRBJ2-5; TRBD2 aligns across 10 bases. Germline values: CDR1 SGDLS, CDR2 YYNGEE. The CDR3 runs 15 residues. J lost 5 bases, V lost 0 bases, and 4 bases had no gene match.

This clone appeared a few times. The chain uses TRBV29-1 and TRBJ2-3; possible D gene TRBD2, 6 bases. V dropped 0 bases and J dropped 5 bases, with 12 bases sitting between them. CDR3 length: 14 residues. Germline CDR1 SQVTM, CDR2 ANQGSEA. The CDR3 coding sequence is TGCAGCGTTGAAGAGGCAGGGCGGGGAGATACGCAGTATTTT. Translated, it gives CSVEEAGRGDTQYF.

V gene TRBV19 combines with J gene TRBJ2-7; D is unresolved. The germline gives CDR1 LNHDA, CDR2 SQIVND (reference sequence). The CDR3 is 14 amino acids. Trimming shortened V by 3 bases and J by 2 bases, and 11 bases separated the two germline ends. DNA for the CDR3: TGTGCCAGTAGTATGAAAATCTATACCTACGAGCAGTACTTC. Translating gives CASSMKIYTYEQYF.

The chain recombines TRBV5-1 with TRBJ2-7, with D tentatively TRBD2 (5 bases). V shed 3 bases and J shed 5 bases, with 12 bases lying between them. CDR1 is SGHRS and CDR2 is YFSETQ in the germline V gene. The CDR3 runs to 13 residues. CDR3 protein: CASSSVRGHEQYF. CDR3 in DNA: TGCGCCAGCAGCTCCGTCAGAGGGCACGAGCAGTACTTC.

The gene calls are TRBV6-5 and TRBJ1-5, with D possibly being TRBD1 (5 bases). This CDR3 has 14 amino acids. Germline V CDR1 and CDR2: MNHEY, SVGAGI. V was trimmed by 6 bases and J by 3 bases, leaving 12 bases between them. This CDR3 is CASRAGIFNQPQHF. DNA of the CDR3: TGTGCCAGCAGGGCAGGGATCTTCAATCAGCCCCAGCATTTT.

V gene TRBV27 combines with J gene TRBJ2-3; no clear D gene. The V and J ends lost 2 bases and 2 bases respectively, with 5 bases between them. There are 13 residues in the CDR3. Germline CDR1 and CDR2: MNHEY and SMNVEV (reference sequence). This CDR3 reads CASSLRLTDTQYF. DNA of the CDR3: TGTGCCAGCAGTTTAAGACTCACAGATACGCAGTATTTT.

The gene calls are TRBV11-3 and TRBJ2-2, with TRBD2 matching 10 bases. The CDR3 runs to 15 residues. From germline, CDR1 is SGHNT and CDR2 YENEEA. The junction had 3 bases not matched to a gene; V was cut back by 5 bases and J by 3 bases. Here the CDR3 DNA reads TGTGCCAGCAGCCCGGGACTAGCGTACACCGGGGAGCTGTTTTTT. Protein sequence: CASSPGLAYTGELFF. The full variable domain, rest sourced from reference TRBV11-3 and TRBJ2-2, is EAGVVQSPRYKIIEKKQPVAFWCNPISGHNTLYWYLQNLGQGPELLIRYENEEAVDDSQLPKDRFSAERLKGVDSTLKIQPAELGDSAVYLCASSPGLAYTGELFFGEGSRLTVL.

V and J are TRBV2 and TRBJ2-3; 12 bases fit TRBD1. The junction had 7 bases not matched to a gene; V was cut back by 10 bases and J by 5 bases. Looked up from germline, CDR1 is SNHLY and CDR2 is FYNNEI. The CDR3 contains 14 residues. The CDR3 sequence is CANYRDRGQDTQYF. Here the CDR3 DNA reads TGTGCCAACTACCGGGACAGGGGGCAAGATACGCAGTATTTT.

This chain links TRBV9 with TRBJ2-7; a possible D gene is TRBD2 (6 bases). The CDR3 length is 14 residues. Germline CDR1 reads SGDLS; CDR2 reads YYNGEE. The germline V and J ends were trimmed by 0 bases and 3 bases, with 10 bases remaining between them. In DNA form, the CDR3 reads TGTGCCAGCAGCGTAGCTCCGACTAGCTACGAGCAGTACTTC. It codes for CASSVAPTSYEQYF.

The chain couples TRBV7-9 to TRBJ2-3; TRBD2 aligns across 9 bases. From germline, CDR1 is SEHNR and CDR2 FQNEAQ (reference sequence). V was clipped by 1 base and J by 3 bases; unmatched bases: 2. The CDR3 is 15 amino acids. For the CDR3, the DNA is TGTGCCAGCAGCTTAGGTCTAGCGGGGACAGATACGCAGTATTTT. Its protein product is CASSLGLAGTDTQYF.

CDR3 bases: TGTGCCAGCAGTAAACAGGGGAACCAAGAGACCCAGTACTTC. Its translation: CASSKQGNQETQYF. The rearrangement uses TRBV6-5 and TRBJ2-5; 7 bases match TRBD1. The V and J ends lost 5 bases and 0 bases, in that order; junction bases with no gene match: 3. Germline assignment: CDR1 MNHEY and CDR2 SVGAGI. The CDR3 runs 14 residues.